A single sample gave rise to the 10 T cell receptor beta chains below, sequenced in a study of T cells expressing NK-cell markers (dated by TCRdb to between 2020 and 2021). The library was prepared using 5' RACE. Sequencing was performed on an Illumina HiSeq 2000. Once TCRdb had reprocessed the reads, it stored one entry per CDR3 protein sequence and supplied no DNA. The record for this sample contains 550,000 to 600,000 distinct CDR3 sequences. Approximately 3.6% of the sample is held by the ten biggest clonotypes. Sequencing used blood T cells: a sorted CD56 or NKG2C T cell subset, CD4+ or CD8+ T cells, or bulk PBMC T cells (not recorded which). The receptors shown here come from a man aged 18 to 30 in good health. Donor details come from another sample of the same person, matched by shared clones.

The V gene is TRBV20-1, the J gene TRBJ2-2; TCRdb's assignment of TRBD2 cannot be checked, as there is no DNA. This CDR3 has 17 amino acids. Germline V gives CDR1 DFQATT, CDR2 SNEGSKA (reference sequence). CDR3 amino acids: CSAPGLAGDGYTGELFF.

The CDR3 sequence: CASSFGESGNTIYF. The chain joins TRBV5-1 to TRBJ1-3. CDR3 length: 14 amino acids. Germline CDR1 SGHRS, CDR2 YFSETQ.

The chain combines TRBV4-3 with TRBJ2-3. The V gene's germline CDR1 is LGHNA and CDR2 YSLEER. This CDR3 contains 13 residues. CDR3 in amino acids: CASSQFASDTQYF.

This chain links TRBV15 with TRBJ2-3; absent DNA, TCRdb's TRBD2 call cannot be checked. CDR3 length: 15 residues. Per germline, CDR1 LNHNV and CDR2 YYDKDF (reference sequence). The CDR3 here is CATSPGGGGTDTQYF.

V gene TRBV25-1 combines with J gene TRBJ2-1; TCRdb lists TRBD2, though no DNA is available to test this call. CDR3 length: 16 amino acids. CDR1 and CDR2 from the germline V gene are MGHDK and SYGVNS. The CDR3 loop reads CASKISGRQNYNEQFF.

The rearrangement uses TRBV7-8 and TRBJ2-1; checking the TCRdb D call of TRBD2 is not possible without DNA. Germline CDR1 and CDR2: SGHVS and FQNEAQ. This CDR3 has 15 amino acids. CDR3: CASSMDLGTLHEQFF.

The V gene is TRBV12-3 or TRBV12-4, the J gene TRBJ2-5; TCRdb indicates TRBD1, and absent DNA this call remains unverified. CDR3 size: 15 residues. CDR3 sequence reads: CASSSRDRGGETQYF.

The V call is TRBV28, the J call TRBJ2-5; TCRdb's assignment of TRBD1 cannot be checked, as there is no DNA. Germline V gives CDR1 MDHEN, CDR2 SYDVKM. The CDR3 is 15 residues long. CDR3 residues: CASSRTPDRGKTQYF.

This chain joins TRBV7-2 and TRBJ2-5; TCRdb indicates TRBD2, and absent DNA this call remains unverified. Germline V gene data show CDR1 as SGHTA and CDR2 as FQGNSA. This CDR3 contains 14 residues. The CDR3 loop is CASSPQREGGTQYF.

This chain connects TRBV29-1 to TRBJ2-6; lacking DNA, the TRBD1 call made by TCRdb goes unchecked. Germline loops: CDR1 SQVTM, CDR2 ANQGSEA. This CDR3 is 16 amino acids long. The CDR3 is CSVGQGASSGANVLTF.